The 24 T cell receptor beta chains below come from one sample, sequenced in a study of blood T cell repertoires in COVID-19. The assay was immunoSEQ multiplex PCR, and TCRdb's table has in-frame clones only and misses some. The sample gives 95,000 to 100,000 clones, around 90% of which show up once; approximately 15% is in the top ten. The source material was peripheral blood. These receptors were collected from a man in his forties or fifties with acute or convalescent COVID-19.

The V call is TRBV19, the J call TRBJ1-2; D uncertain. Germline loops: CDR1 LNHDA, CDR2 SQIVND (reference sequence). With 8 bases removed from V and 0 bases from J, the gap between germline ends came to 4 bases. The CDR3 sequence is 11 residues long. CDR3 nucleotides: TGTGCCAGTGTTACTAACTATGGCTACACCTTC. Amino acids: CASVTNYGYTF. The variable domain in full, completed from reference TRBV19 and TRBJ1-2, reads DGGITQSPKYLFRKEGQNVTLSCEQNLNHDAMYWYRQDPGQGLRLIYYSQIVNDFQKGDIAEGYSVSREKKESFPLTVTSAQKNPTAFYLCASVTNYGYTFGSGTRLTVV.

The chain joins TRBV16 to TRBJ1-1, with D possibly TRBD1 on 5 matching bases. Germline V lookup: CDR1 KGHSY, CDR2 FQNENV. The CDR3 has 14 amino acids. V dropped 4 bases and J dropped 6 bases, with 15 bases sitting between them. CDR3 region: CASSPQAGTPEAFF. As DNA, the CDR3 is TGTGCCAGCAGCCCGCAAGCGGGGACCCCTGAAGCTTTCTTT.

The chain combines TRBV27 with TRBJ1-2, with D maybe TRBD1 (5 bases). V was pared by 6 bases and J by 5 bases, with 19 bases between. In germline, CDR1 is MNHEY, CDR2 SMNVEV (reference sequence). The CDR3 is 15 amino acids. The CDR3 is CASSPGRGGGYGYTF. In nucleotides, the CDR3 is TGTGCCAGCAGCCCAGGACGGGGGGGAGGGTATGGCTACACCTTC.

The chain carries TRBV2 and TRBJ1-2; a weak D match, TRBD1 (6 bases). Between the trimmed V and J ends, which lost 2 bases and 2 bases, there was a span of 15 bases. CDR3 size: 16 residues. Germline values: CDR1 SNHLY, CDR2 FYNNEI. CDR3 in amino acids: CASSEILRGGNYGYTF. The CDR3 DNA sequence: TGTGCCAGCAGTGAAATCCTAAGGGGGGGGAACTATGGCTACACCTTC.

The V call is TRBV6-2 or TRBV6-3, the J call TRBJ1-6, with TRBD1 matching 7 bases. V shed 5 bases and J 7 bases; nucleotides not matched to a gene: 2. This CDR3 comprises 13 residues. In germline, CDR1 is MNHEY, CDR2 SVGEGT. The CDR3 loop is CASSTDRNSPLHF. The CDR3 bases are TGTGCCAGCAGTACGGACAGGAATTCACCCCTCCACTTT.

The count of this clone is one. V usage is TRBV19 and J usage is TRBJ1-2; TRBD1 matches 7 bases. The V gene end was trimmed by 6 bases and the J gene end by 8 bases; junction bases not matched to a gene: 15. This CDR3 contains 15 residues. Germline V gives CDR1 LNHDA, CDR2 SQIVND (reference sequence). CDR3 protein: CASRTTGQSRGGYTF. The CDR3 DNA follows: TGTGCCAGTAGAACGACAGGGCAATCCAGAGGGGGCTACACCTTC.

The chain couples TRBV4-3 to TRBJ2-5; D gene unclear. CDR1 LGHNA and CDR2 YSLEER come from the germline V gene. V gave up 0 bases and J gave up 0 bases, with 8 bases separating them. The CDR3 totals 15 residues. The CDR3 is CASSQDLRNQETQYF. As DNA, the CDR3 is TGCGCCAGCAGCCAAGATCTCAGGAACCAAGAGACCCAGTACTTC.

The chain employs TRBV4-1 and TRBJ1-3; D is unclear. Germline assignment: CDR1 MGHRA and CDR2 YSYEKL. V was trimmed by 2 bases and J by 1 base, leaving 9 bases between them. The CDR3 spans 15 residues. The CDR3 coding sequence is TGCGCCAGCAGCCAACGAGGGTCTTCTGGAAACACCATATATTTT. It codes for CASSQRGSSGNTIYF.

The rearrangement uses TRBV5-1 and TRBJ1-4, with D possibly matching TRBD1 (6 bases). The CDR3 spans 15 residues. Trimming took off 0 bases at V and 7 bases at J, with 13 bases between the two ends. CDR1 and CDR2 from the germline V gene are SGHRS and YFSETQ. The CDR3 DNA reads as TGCGCCAGCAGCTTGGAAGCCAGGGGTGTTGAAAAACTGTTTTTT. Its protein product is CASSLEARGVEKLFF.

The chain uses TRBV18 and TRBJ1-4, with unresolved D. V lost 4 bases, J lost 8 bases, and 23 bases lay in between. Germline values: CDR1 KGHSH, CDR2 LQKENI. The CDR3 totals 17 residues. DNA for the CDR3: TGTGCCAGCTCACGATACAAAAGCATTTTGGAGGAGGAAAAACTGTTTTTT. It encodes CASSRYKSILEEEKLFF.

This clone was recorded only once. The V and J genes are TRBV5-1 and TRBJ1-4; TRBD1 might be the D (5 bases). Germline V gene lookup returns CDR1 SGHRS and CDR2 YFSETQ. Trimming took 5 bases from V and 2 from J, leaving 7 bases between them. The CDR3 spans 13 residues. The CDR3 DNA follows: TGCGCCAGCAGGGACATTACTAATGAAAAACTGTTTTTT. This gives the protein CASRDITNEKLFF.

This clone was seen a single time. This chain uses TRBV9 with TRBJ1-1; D not resolved. CDR3 length equals 14 residues. Looked up from germline, CDR1 is SGDLS and CDR2 is YYNGEE. Trimming took off 4 bases at V and 3 bases at J, with 13 bases between the two ends. DNA of the CDR3: TGTGCCAGCAGCCTCGACCCCGGGGACACTGAAGCTTTCTTT. Protein product: CASSLDPGDTEAFF.

The chain is built from TRBV5-4 and TRBJ2-1; TRBD1 matches at 8 bases. The trim removed 3 bases at V and 7 bases at J, leaving 12 bases unmatched. CDR1 and CDR2 from the germline V gene are SGHNT and YYREEE (reference sequence). This CDR3 has 16 amino acids. The CDR3 sequence: CASSSGRDRITNEQFF. The CDR3 DNA sequence: TGTGCCAGCAGCTCCGGGCGGGACAGGATAACGAATGAGCAGTTCTTC.

This clone has only a few counts. This chain uses TRBV7-8 with TRBJ1-4; the match to TRBD1 covers 9 bases. Losses at the gene ends were 1 base for V and 5 bases for J; bases not matched to a gene: 5. CDR1 and CDR2 (germline): SGHVS, FQNEAQ. The CDR3 length is 16 residues. The CDR3 sequence: CASSLVGGTGNEKLFF. Written as DNA, the CDR3 is TGTGCCAGCAGCTTAGTGGGCGGGACAGGGAATGAAAAACTGTTTTTT.

Here the CDR3 DNA reads TGTGCCAGCAGCCGCGAGGGGGACGGTAATTCACCCCTCCACTTT. As protein: CASSREGDGNSPLHF. The chain has TRBV5-4 and TRBJ1-6; maybe TRBD1 (6 bases). The germline V and J ends were trimmed by 4 bases and 6 bases, with 14 bases remaining between them. Germline-derived CDR1 and CDR2 are SGHNT and YYREEE (reference sequence). This CDR3 is 15 amino acids long.

The V call is TRBV7-5, the J call TRBJ1-5. TRBV7-5 is annotated as a pseudogene. The CDR3 length is 18 residues. CDR3 DNA sequence: TGTGTCAGAAGCCACCCTTCCGGGACGGACTATAGCAATCAGCCCCAGCATTTT. It codes for CVRSHPSGTDYSNQPQHF.

CDR3 DNA: TGTGCCAGCAGCACATTGGACAGGGATCGATCCTATGGCTACACCTTC. This gives the protein CASSTLDRDRSYGYTF. The chain uses TRBV9 and TRBJ1-2, with 8 bases identical to TRBD1. The trim removed 4 bases at V and 4 bases at J, leaving 12 bases unmatched. This CDR3 contains 16 residues. CDR1 SGDLS and CDR2 YYNGEE come from the germline V gene.

This clone was seen only once. This chain links TRBV19 with TRBJ1-1; D remains ambiguous. There are 13 residues in the CDR3. Germline lookup yields CDR1 LNHDA and CDR2 SQIVND (reference sequence). V gave up 3 bases and J gave up 0 bases, with 5 bases separating them. This CDR3 reads CASSIPMNTEAFF. Written as DNA, the CDR3 is TGTGCCAGTAGTATTCCCATGAACACTGAAGCTTTCTTT.

This rearrangement joins TRBV6-5 to TRBJ2-5; D is unresolved. The V gene lost 6 bases and the J gene lost 5 bases, with 19 bases spanning the gap. In germline, CDR1 is MNHEY, CDR2 SVGAGI. This CDR3 is 15 amino acids long. In DNA, the CDR3 is TGTGCCAGCAGCCCGGCGGAGCTCGGGTTGGAGACCCAGTACTTC. Its protein product is CASSPAELGLETQYF.

The rearrangement joins TRBV6-5 to TRBJ1-5; the D gene is possibly TRBD1 (6 bases). Germline values: CDR1 MNHEY, CDR2 SVGAGI. Between the trimmed V and J ends, which lost 6 bases and 0 bases, there was a span of 12 bases. This CDR3 is built from 15 residues. CDR3 sequence reads: CASRDSLYSNQPQHF. For the CDR3, the DNA is TGTGCCAGCAGGGACAGCCTGTATAGCAATCAGCCCCAGCATTTT.

The chain couples TRBV5-4 to TRBJ2-3, with 7 nucleotides matching TRBD1. V dropped 4 bases and J dropped 1; count of bases not matched to a gene: 9. Per germline, CDR1 SGHNT and CDR2 YYREEE (reference sequence). The CDR3 contains 16 residues. CDR3 bases: TGTGCCAGCAGCCCACAGGGGTCGAGGGGCACAGATACGCAGTATTTT. Amino acids: CASSPQGSRGTDTQYF.

The chain is built from TRBV5-1 and TRBJ1-3; D uncertain. Trimming shortened V by 0 bases and J by 2 bases, and 6 bases separated the two germline ends. Per the germline V gene, CDR1 is SGHRS and CDR2 is YFSETQ. The CDR3 extends over 14 amino acids. The CDR3 loop reads CASSLDGAGNTIYF. CDR3 bases: TGCGCCAGCAGCTTGGACGGGGCTGGAAACACCATATATTTT.

The chain is built from TRBV7-9 and TRBJ2-1, with 7 bases identical to TRBD1. Germline values: CDR1 SEHNR, CDR2 FQNEAQ (reference sequence). The length of the CDR3 is 15 residues. V dropped 6 bases and J dropped 6; count of bases not matched to a gene: 11. CDR3 sequence reads: CASRGRQGNLNEQFF. For the CDR3, the DNA is TGTGCCAGCAGGGGTAGACAGGGTAATCTCAATGAGCAGTTCTTC.

The chain is built from TRBV24-1 and TRBJ1-1; D uncertain. Germline CDR1 reads KGHDR; CDR2 reads SFDVKD. The CDR3 is made up of 13 amino acids. V lost 2 bases to trimming and J lost 2 bases, with 5 bases between them. The CDR3 region is CATSDSVNTEAFF. In DNA form, the CDR3 reads TGTGCCACCAGTGATTCGGTCAACACTGAAGCTTTCTTT.